This T cell receptor beta chain was recorded in a study of blood T cell repertoires in COVID-19. Germline assignment: CDR1 LNHDA and CDR2 SQIVND (reference sequence). There are 15 residues in the CDR3. The ends lost 4 bases at V and 5 bases at J; junction bases unmatched: 5. The table came from immunoSEQ multiplex PCR; TCRdb's copy has only in-frame clones and leaves some out. The sample carries around 250,000 clones, just under 90% recorded once. Those who participated ranged in age from about 18 to 89 years and resided in about two dozen US areas. The sequence came from a woman aged 30 to 39 with acute COVID-19. What was sequenced was PBMCs or T cells enriched from blood (not recorded which). This rearrangement joins TRBV19 to TRBJ2-2; 9 nucleotides line up with TRBD1. Written as DNA, the CDR3 is TGTGCCAGTAGTACCGGGACAGGGAAAACCGGGGAGCTGTTTTTT. Its protein product is CASSTGTGKTGELFF.